The 20 T cell receptor beta chains presented below share a single source sample, sequenced in a study of blood T cell repertoires in COVID-19. Sequenced by immunoSEQ multiplex PCR; TCRdb stores in-frame clones only, minus some. The table includes about 360,000 clones, about 88% detected once. Sequenced input: peripheral blood. These TCRs come from a human donor in a cohort sampled during active COVID-19.

CDR3 nucleotide sequence: TGTGCCTGGAGGGAGATTATTTCCTATGGCTACACCTTC. Protein: CAWREIISYGYTF. V usage is TRBV30 and J usage is TRBJ1-2; D uncertain. The CDR3 sequence is 13 residues long. Trimming stripped 3 bases from V and 4 bases from J, with 12 bases between. Germline V gene lookup returns CDR1 GTSNPN and CDR2 SVGIG (reference sequence).

The rearrangement uses TRBV4-2 and TRBJ1-4, with D unclear. There are 15 residues in the CDR3. CDR1 and CDR2 from the germline V gene are LGHNA and YNFKEQ. Between the trimmed V and J ends, which lost 1 base and 1 base, there was a span of 7 bases. Written as DNA, the CDR3 is TGTGCCAGCAGCCAAGTCGGGGTAACTAATGAAAAACTGTTTTTT. Encoded protein: CASSQVGVTNEKLFF.

This chain joins TRBV27 and TRBJ2-3; 9 nucleotides align to TRBD1. Germline lookup yields CDR1 MNHEY and CDR2 SMNVEV (reference sequence). The CDR3 has 15 amino acids. Unmatched junction bases numbered 9, after V lost 6 bases and J lost 5 bases. DNA of the CDR3: TGTGCCAGCAGGTCGACCGGGACAGGGCAAGATACGCAGTATTTT. It translates to CASRSTGTGQDTQYF.

This clone was detected only a few times. The rearrangement joins TRBV7-9 to TRBJ1-6; D remains unclear. CDR3 length equals 15 residues. Trimming stripped 2 bases from V and 7 bases from J, with 12 bases between. Germline values: CDR1 SEHNR, CDR2 FQNEAQ (reference sequence). The CDR3 here is CASSLHSARNSPLHF. CDR3 DNA sequence: TGTGCCAGCAGCTTACATTCGGCGAGGAATTCACCCCTCCACTTT.

V usage is TRBV4-2 and J usage is TRBJ2-5; possible D gene TRBD1, 5 bases. Germline values: CDR1 LGHNA, CDR2 YNFKEQ. Trimming shortened V by 5 bases and J by 5 bases, and 21 bases separated the two germline ends. The CDR3 covers 16 residues. For the CDR3, the DNA is TGTGCCAGCAGCGAATTCATAGAACAAGCAGGGGAGACCCAGTACTTC. Translating it yields CASSEFIEQAGETQYF.

This clone was detected a few times. The chain carries TRBV6-5 and TRBJ1-1; D uncertain. The CDR3 spans 14 residues. Trimming left V 6 bases short and J 5 bases short, with 16 bases between. Per the germline V gene, CDR1 is MNHEY and CDR2 is SVGAGI. The CDR3 DNA follows: TGTGCCAGCAGCCAAAGAGACGACTTGACTGAAGCTTTCTTT. Translating gives CASSQRDDLTEAFF.

J is TRBJ2-1 and V is TRBV7-9; 8 positions agree with TRBD2. V shed 5 bases and J 0 bases; nucleotides not matched to a gene: 15. The CDR3 runs 19 residues. The V gene's germline CDR1 is SEHNR and CDR2 FQNEAQ (reference sequence). The CDR3 here is CASSPGLAILPSSYNEQFF. Here the CDR3 DNA reads TGTGCCAGCAGCCCCGGACTAGCCATATTACCTAGCTCCTACAATGAGCAGTTCTTC.

Details on this clone: A read error may produce the germline difference seen at one junction end. The chain employs TRBV6-6 and TRBJ1-3; no firm D call. The CDR3 is made up of 13 amino acids. Germline V gene data show CDR1 as MNHNY and CDR2 as SVGAGI (reference sequence). For the CDR3, the DNA is TGTGCCAGCAGTTACTCGCTCCCTGTAGGACTGTTCTTT. Protein sequence: CASSYSLPVGLFF.

The CDR3 sequence is CASSLGFTGYGGYTF. The CDR3 region has the DNA TGTGCCAGCAGCTTGGGATTTACGGGGTACGGTGGCTACACCTTC. The genes are TRBV5-5 and TRBJ1-2; D uncertain. V lost 0 bases and J lost 7, with 16 bases in between. CDR3 size: 15 residues. Germline loops: CDR1 SGHKS, CDR2 YYEKEE (reference sequence).

The chain has TRBV10-2 and TRBJ2-1; 11 nucleotides align to TRBD2. CDR1 is WSHSY and CDR2 is SAAADI in the germline V gene. The trim removed 4 bases at V and 9 bases at J, leaving 14 bases unmatched. CDR3 length equals 17 residues. The chain's CDR3 is CASSAASGRPRLAEQFF. CDR3 nucleotide sequence: TGCGCCAGCAGTGCGGCTAGCGGGAGGCCAAGACTGGCTGAGCAGTTCTTC.

This chain uses TRBV7-8 with TRBJ1-5; TRBD1 agrees at 8 bases. The CDR3 covers 22 residues. Losses at the gene ends were 1 base for V and 5 bases for J; bases not matched to a gene: 25. The germline CDR1 and CDR2 sequences are SGHVS and FQNEAQ. DNA of the CDR3: TGTGCCAGCAGCTTAGTCCCCCTTTATAGGACAGGGCCCAAAGGGGTGCATCAGCCCCAGCATTTT. It encodes CASSLVPLYRTGPKGVHQPQHF.

A remark on this clone: One base away lies a much larger clone, so this may be a sequencing read error. The genes are TRBV25-1 and TRBJ2-3; 7 positions agree with TRBD2. Trimming at V came to 2 bases and at J to 1 base, leaving 0 bases not matched to a gene. Germline V gives CDR1 MGHDK, CDR2 SYGVNS. This CDR3 contains 14 residues. This CDR3 is CASSEAGGTDTQYF. The CDR3 bases are TGTGCCAGCAGTGAAGCGGGAGGCACAGATACGCAGTATTTT.

The gene calls are TRBV7-2 and TRBJ2-7; TRBD1 matches at 7 bases. Germline loops: CDR1 SGHTA, CDR2 FQGNSA. V gave up 5 bases and J gave up 5 bases; unmatched junction bases: 6. This CDR3 is built from 13 residues. In nucleotides, the CDR3 is TGTGCCAGCAGCAAAACAGGGGCCCACGAGCAGTACTTC. Protein product: CASSKTGAHEQYF.

V usage is TRBV7-3 and J usage is TRBJ1-2, with D unclear. This CDR3 spans 14 amino acids. Germline assignment: CDR1 SGHTA and CDR2 FQGTGA. Trimming shortened V by 5 bases and J by 5 bases, and 15 bases separated the two germline ends. CDR3 DNA: TGTGCCAGCAGCCCGCCGTGGAGGGCGTATGGCTACACCTTC. Translating it yields CASSPPWRAYGYTF.

The chain couples TRBV9 to TRBJ2-1, with TRBD2 matching 10 bases. V was pared by 3 bases and J by 7 bases, with 10 bases of the junction left unmatched. This CDR3 has 16 residues. Germline V gene sequence: CDR1 SGDLS, CDR2 YYNGEE. Here the CDR3 reads CASSARTGTSVNEQFF. Written as DNA, the CDR3 is TGTGCCAGCAGCGCGCGAACCGGGACTAGCGTGAATGAGCAGTTCTTC.

J is TRBJ1-1 and V is TRBV11-1; TRBD1 is a possible D gene (5 bases). CDR1 SGHAT and CDR2 FQDESV come from the germline V gene (reference sequence). CDR3 length: 13 residues. Trimming took off 3 bases at V and 4 bases at J, with 9 bases between the two ends. The CDR3 region is CASSLGLGTEAFF. The CDR3 coding sequence is TGTGCCAGCAGCTTGGGGCTCGGCACTGAAGCTTTCTTT.

The chain joins TRBV19 to TRBJ2-5, with D perhaps matching TRBD1 (6 bases). Germline-derived CDR1 and CDR2 are LNHDA and SQIVND (reference sequence). CDR3 length: 11 amino acids. Trimming removed 7 bases from V and 7 bases from J, with 10 bases in between. The CDR3 DNA reads as TGTGCCAGTATGACAGGTTCGACCCAGTACTTC. Protein: CASMTGSTQYF.

The V and J genes are TRBV3-1 (or the pseudogene TRBV3-2) and TRBJ2-5, with 9 nucleotides matching TRBD2. Germline-derived CDR1 and CDR2 are LGHDT and YNNKEL (reference sequence). Unmatched junction bases numbered 10, after V lost 0 bases and J lost 5 bases. This CDR3 contains 17 residues. The chain's CDR3 is CASSQDRRGGAGETQYF. The CDR3 nucleotides are TGTGCCAGCAGCCAAGATCGGCGGGGGGGTGCCGGGGAGACCCAGTACTTC.

This chain's CDR3 is CASSLYRDRAYGYTF. The CDR3 bases are TGTGCCAGCAGTCTTTACCGGGACAGGGCCTATGGCTACACCTTC. The chain combines TRBV28 with TRBJ1-2, with 9 bases that match TRBD1. V trimming: 5 bases; J trimming: 4 bases; junction bases outside the gene matches: 8. The CDR3 spans 15 residues. The germline V gene encodes CDR1 MDHEN and CDR2 SYDVKM.

The V call is TRBV18, the J call TRBJ1-5; D remains ambiguous. From germline, CDR1 is KGHSH and CDR2 LQKENI. V lost 6 bases and J lost 7, with 16 bases in between. The CDR3 totals 14 residues. CDR3: CASSSEGRKQPQHF. In nucleotides, the CDR3 is TGTGCCAGCTCTTCGGAGGGCCGGAAACAGCCCCAGCATTTT.